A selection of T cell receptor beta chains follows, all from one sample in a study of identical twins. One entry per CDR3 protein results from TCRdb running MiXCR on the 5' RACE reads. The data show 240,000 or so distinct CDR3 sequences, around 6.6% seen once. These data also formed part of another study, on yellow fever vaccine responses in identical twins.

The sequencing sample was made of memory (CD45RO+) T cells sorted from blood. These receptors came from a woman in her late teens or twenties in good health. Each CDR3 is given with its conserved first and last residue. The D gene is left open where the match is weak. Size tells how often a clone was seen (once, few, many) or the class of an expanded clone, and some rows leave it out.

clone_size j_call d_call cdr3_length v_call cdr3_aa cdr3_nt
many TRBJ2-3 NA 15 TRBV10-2 CASSERELNTDTQYF TGCGCCAGCAGTGAGCGGGAGTTGAACACAGATACGCAGTATTTT
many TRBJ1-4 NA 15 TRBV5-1 CASSPTATTNEKLFF TGCGCCAGCAGCCCTACAGCAACAACTAATGAAAAACTGTTTTTT
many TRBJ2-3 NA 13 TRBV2 CASKDTVLHTQYF TGTGCCAGCAAGGATACCGTCCTCCATACGCAGTATTTT
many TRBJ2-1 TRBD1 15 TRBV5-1 CASRDGDRVFSEQFF TGCGCCAGCAGGGACGGGGACAGGGTGTTTAGTGAGCAGTTCTTC
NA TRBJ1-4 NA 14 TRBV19 CASSIRLRNEKLFF TGTGCCAGTAGTATACGTTTACGGAATGAAAAACTGTTTTTT
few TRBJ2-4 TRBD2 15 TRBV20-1 CSARGVAGGQNIQYF TGCAGTGCTAGAGGCGTAGCGGGGGGGCAAAACATTCAGTACTTC
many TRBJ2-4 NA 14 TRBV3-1 CASSLVTQLNIQYF TGTGCCAGCAGCCTCGTGACCCAATTAAACATTCAGTACTTC
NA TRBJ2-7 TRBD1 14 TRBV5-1 CASSAQGAAYEQYF TGCGCCAGCAGCGCACAGGGGGCGGCATACGAGCAGTACTTC
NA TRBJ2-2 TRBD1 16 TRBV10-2 CASRDRGKTEHGELFF TGCGCCAGCAGGGACAGGGGTAAAACTGAGCACGGGGAGCTGTTTTTT
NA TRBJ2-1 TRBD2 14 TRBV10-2 CASADGGGYNEQFF TGCGCCAGCGCTGACGGGGGGGGATACAATGAGCAGTTCTTC
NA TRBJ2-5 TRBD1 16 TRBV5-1 CASSAGGQGGRETQYF TGCGCCAGCAGCGCGGGAGGACAGGGGGGACGAGAGACCCAGTACTTC
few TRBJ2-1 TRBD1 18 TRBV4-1 CASSHYSRGTGGYNEQFF TGCGCCAGCAGCCACTACTCAAGGGGGACAGGGGGCTACAATGAGCAGTTCTTC
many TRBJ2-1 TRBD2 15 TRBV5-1 CASSLAGARYNEQFF TGCGCCAGCAGCTTAGCGGGAGCGAGATACAATGAGCAGTTCTTC
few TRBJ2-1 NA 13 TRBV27 CASSPPTHNEQFF TGTGCCAGCAGTCCCCCGACCCACAATGAGCAGTTCTTC
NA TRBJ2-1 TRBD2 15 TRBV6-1 CASNLAGLINNEQFF TGTGCCAGCAATCTAGCGGGGCTAATAAACAATGAGCAGTTCTTC
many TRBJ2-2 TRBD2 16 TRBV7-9 CASSSGLAGSTGELFF TGTGCCAGCAGCTCGGGACTAGCGGGTTCCACCGGGGAGCTGTTTTTT
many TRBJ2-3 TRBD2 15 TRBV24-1 CATSARLAEGYTQYF TGTGCCACCAGTGCGAGACTAGCGGAGGGGTATACGCAGTATTTT
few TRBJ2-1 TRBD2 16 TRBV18 CASSPPPTSGGNEQFF TGTGCCAGCTCACCACCGCCGACTAGCGGGGGCAATGAGCAGTTCTTC
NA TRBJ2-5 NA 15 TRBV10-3 CAIKTGRAEEETQYF TGTGCCATCAAGACCGGACGGGCGGAGGAAGAGACCCAGTACTTC
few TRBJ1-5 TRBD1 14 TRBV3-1 CASSSSGGNQPQHF TGTGCCAGCAGCTCGTCAGGGGGAAATCAGCCCCAGCATTTT
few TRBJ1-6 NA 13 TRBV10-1 CASSDAGNSPLHF TGCGCCAGCAGTGATGCGGGAAATTCACCCCTCCACTTT
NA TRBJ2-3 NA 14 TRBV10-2 CASSEWGRTDTQYF TGCGCCAGCAGTGAGTGGGGCCGCACAGATACGCAGTATTTT
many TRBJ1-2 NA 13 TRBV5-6 CASSLEPNYGYTF TGTGCCAGCAGCTTGGAACCTAACTATGGCTACACCTTC
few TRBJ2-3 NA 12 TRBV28 CASSLAQNTQYF TGTGCCAGCAGTTTAGCACAAAATACGCAGTATTTT
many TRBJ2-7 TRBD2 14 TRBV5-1 CASSSRGGSYEQYF TGCGCCAGCAGCTCTCGGGGGGGGTCGTACGAGCAGTACTTC
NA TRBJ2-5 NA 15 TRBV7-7 CASSQGGLQGETQYF TGTGCCAGCAGCCAAGGGGGACTCCAGGGAGAGACCCAGTACTTC
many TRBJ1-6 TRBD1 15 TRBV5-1 CASSLVWGQDSPLHF TGCGCCAGCAGCTTGGTATGGGGACAGGATTCACCCCTCCACTTT
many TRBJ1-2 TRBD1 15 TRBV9 CASSVLDRVPYGYTF TGTGCCAGCAGCGTTTTGGACAGGGTCCCCTATGGCTACACCTTC
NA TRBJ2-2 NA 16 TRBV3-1 CASSPIGGQGTGELFF TGTGCCAGCAGCCCAATAGGGGGGCAGGGAACCGGGGAGCTGTTTTTT
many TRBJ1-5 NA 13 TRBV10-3 CAISGVLGQPQHF TGTGCCATCAGTGGGGTTTTAGGGCAGCCCCAGCATTTT
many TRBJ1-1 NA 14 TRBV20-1 CSAIEGGANTEAFF TGCAGTGCTATCGAGGGGGGAGCGAACACTGAAGCTTTCTTT
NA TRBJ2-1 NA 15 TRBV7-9 CASSDGALSYNEQFF TGTGCCAGCAGCGACGGAGCCCTCTCCTACAATGAGCAGTTCTTC
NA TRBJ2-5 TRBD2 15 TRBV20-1 CSARLRGGTTRTQYF TGCAGTGCTCGACTCCGGGGGGGCACGACGAGGACCCAGTACTTC
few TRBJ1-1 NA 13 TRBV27 CASSRSVNTEAFF TGTGCCAGCAGTCGCAGTGTGAACACTGAAGCTTTCTTT
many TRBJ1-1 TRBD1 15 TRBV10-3 CAIKPRQGDFTEAFF TGTGCCATCAAGCCTAGACAGGGGGATTTTACTGAAGCTTTCTTT
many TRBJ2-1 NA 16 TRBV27 CASSRDFLSSYNEQFF TGTGCCAGCAGTCGGGACTTCCTAAGCTCCTACAATGAGCAGTTCTTC
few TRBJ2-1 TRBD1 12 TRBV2 CASLRTGGVQFF TGTGCCAGCCTCAGGACAGGCGGTGTGCAGTTCTTC
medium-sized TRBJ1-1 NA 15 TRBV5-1 CASSLVRGSDTEAFF TGCGCCAGCAGCTTGGTGCGGGGTTCGGACACTGAAGCTTTCTTT
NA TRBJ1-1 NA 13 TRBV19 CASRDTENTEAFF TGTGCCAGTAGGGACACCGAGAACACTGAAGCTTTCTTT
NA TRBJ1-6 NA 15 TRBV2 CASSPRGGVNSPLHF TGTGCCAGCAGCCCCAGGGGAGGGGTTAATTCACCCCTCCACTTT
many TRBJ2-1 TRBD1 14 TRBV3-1 CASSRGTGGTEQFF TGTGCCAGCAGCCGCGGGACAGGGGGCACTGAGCAGTTCTTC
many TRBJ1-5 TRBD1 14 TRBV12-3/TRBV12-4 CASSGQGAIQPQHF TGTGCCAGCAGCGGCCAGGGGGCTATTCAGCCCCAGCATTTT
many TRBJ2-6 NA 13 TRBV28 CASEAPGANVLTF TGTGCCAGCGAGGCCCCTGGGGCCAACGTCCTGACTTTC
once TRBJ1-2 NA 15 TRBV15 CATTQDRPDTRGYTF TGTGCCACCACCCAGGACCGGCCAGATACCCGGGGCTACACCTTC
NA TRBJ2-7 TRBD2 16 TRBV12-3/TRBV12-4 CASSQPGTSGSYEQYF TGTGCCAGCAGCCAACCCGGGACTAGCGGCTCCTACGAGCAGTACTTC
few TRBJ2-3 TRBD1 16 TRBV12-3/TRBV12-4 CASSFSGTGRTDTQYF TGTGCCAGCAGTTTTTCCGGGACAGGGAGGACAGATACGCAGTATTTT
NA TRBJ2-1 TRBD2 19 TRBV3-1 CTSSLYTGTSGWVHNEQFF TGTACCAGCAGTTTGTACACCGGGACTAGCGGGTGGGTCCACAATGAGCAGTTCTTC
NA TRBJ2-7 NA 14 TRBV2 CASRGGQGHTGQYF TGTGCCAGCAGAGGGGGGCAGGGCCATACGGGGCAGTACTTC
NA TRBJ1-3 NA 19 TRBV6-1 CASSKFGAAGRPSGNTIYF TGTGCCAGCAGTAAATTCGGGGCCGCGGGACGGCCCTCTGGAAACACCATATATTTT
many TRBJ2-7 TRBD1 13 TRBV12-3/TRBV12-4 CASSFQGAGEQYF TGTGCCAGCAGTTTTCAGGGGGCGGGGGAGCAGTACTTC
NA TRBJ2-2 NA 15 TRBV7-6 CASSAGVPPTGELFF TGTGCCAGCAGCGCCGGAGTCCCCCCCACCGGGGAGCTGTTTTTT
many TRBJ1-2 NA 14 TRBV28 CASSTWTALQGYTF TGTGCCAGCAGTACCTGGACGGCTCTTCAGGGCTACACCTTC
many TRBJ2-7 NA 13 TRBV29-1 CSVEDTSGYEQYF TGCAGCGTTGAAGATACTTCCGGCTACGAGCAGTACTTC
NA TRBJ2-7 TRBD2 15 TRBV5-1 CASSLELAGGLEQYF TGCGCCAGCAGCTTGGAGCTAGCGGGAGGGCTTGAGCAGTACTTC
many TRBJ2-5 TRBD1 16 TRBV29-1 CSVEDGKGAGGETQYF TGCAGCGTTGAAGATGGAAAGGGGGCAGGGGGAGAGACCCAGTACTTC